The sequence of this T cell receptor (beta chain) was determined in a study of T cell responses to AZD1222 COVID-19 vaccine. General observations from the study: The donor cohort was predominantly white British with a female majority, and clonal diversity may have been underestimated.

Remarks on this clone: Its matching antigen is unknown.

Using immunoSEQ multiplex PCR, the repertoire was profiled, and TCRdb retains in-frame clones only, with some absent. This table has 180,000 or so clones, nearly 95% appearing once. The TCR comes from an adult who received the AZD1222 COVID-19 vaccine. The sequenced sample was peripheral blood, obtained 28 days after the second AZD1222 dose.

The CDR3 nucleotides read TGTGCCAGCAGCCAACGCGGAGGACAGAGGACTTTCTTT. Residues: CASSQRGGQRTFF. The chain couples TRBV28 to TRBJ1-1; possible D gene TRBD1, 6 bases. The germline V gene encodes CDR1 MDHEN and CDR2 SYDVKM. Trimming removed 6 bases from V and 12 bases from J, with 20 bases in between. This CDR3 is 13 amino acids long.